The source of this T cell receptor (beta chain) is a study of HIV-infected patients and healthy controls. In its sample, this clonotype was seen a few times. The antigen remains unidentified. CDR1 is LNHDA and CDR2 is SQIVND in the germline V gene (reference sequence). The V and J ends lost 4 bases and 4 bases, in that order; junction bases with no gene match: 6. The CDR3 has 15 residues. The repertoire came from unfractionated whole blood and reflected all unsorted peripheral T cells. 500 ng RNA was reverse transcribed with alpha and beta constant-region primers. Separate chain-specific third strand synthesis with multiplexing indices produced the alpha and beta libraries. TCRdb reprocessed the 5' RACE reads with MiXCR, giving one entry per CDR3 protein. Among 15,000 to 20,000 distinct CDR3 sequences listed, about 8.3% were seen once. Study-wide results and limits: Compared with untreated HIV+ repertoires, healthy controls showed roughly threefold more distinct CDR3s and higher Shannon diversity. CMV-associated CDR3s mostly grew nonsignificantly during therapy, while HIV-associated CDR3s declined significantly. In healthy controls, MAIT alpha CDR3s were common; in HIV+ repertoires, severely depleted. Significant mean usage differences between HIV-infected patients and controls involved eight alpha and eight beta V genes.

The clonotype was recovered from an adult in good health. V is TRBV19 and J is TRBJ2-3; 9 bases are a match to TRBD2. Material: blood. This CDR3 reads CASSNLGLAADTQYF. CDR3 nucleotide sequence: TGTGCCAGTAGTAATCTGGGACTAGCAGCAGATACGCAGTATTTT.